This T cell receptor (beta chain) appears in the sequencing data of a study of blood T cell repertoires in COVID-19. The method was immunoSEQ multiplex PCR; TCRdb's version includes in-frame clones alone and lacks a portion of them. This repertoire shows about 260,000 clones, over 80% found once; its top ten account for 2.5% to 4%. Trimming left V 1 base short and J 4 bases short, with 7 bases between. Germline CDR1 reads KGHSH; CDR2 reads LQKENI. This CDR3 region has 14 residues. The genes are TRBV18 and TRBJ1-4, with D hard to call. Sample: PBMCs or T cells enriched from blood (not recorded which). The receptor's source is a woman between 40 and 50 years old who had been exposed to COVID-19. The CDR3 DNA reads TGTGCCAGCTCACCACAACAGATTAATGAAAAACTGTTTTTT. Its protein is CASSPQQINEKLFF.